This T cell receptor beta chain was captured by sequencing in a study of cytomegalovirus exposure and HLA in healthy donors. 13 Jbeta primers and 60 Vbeta primers were used for the PCR. The assay was immunoSEQ multiplex PCR, and TCRdb's table has in-frame clones only and misses some. Among approximately 110,000 clones, approximately 70% were seen once, and the ten largest hold approximately 11%. With 0 bases removed from V and 2 bases from J, the gap between germline ends came to 14 bases. This CDR3 contains 17 residues. From germline, CDR1 is ENHRY and CDR2 SYGVKD. This receptor was taken from a man between 40 and 49 years old in good health and CMV-seropositive. This rearrangement joins TRBV10-3 to TRBJ2-4, with TRBD2 as a possible D gene (5 bases). Source material: PBMCs. The CDR3 bases are TGTGCCATCAGTGAGTCGATGCAATCGGGGACCAAAAACATTCAGTACTTC. Translated: CAISESMQSGTKNIQYF.